Listed below are T cell receptor beta chains from one sample, sequenced in a study of T cell responses to AZD1222 COVID-19 vaccine. Sequenced by immunoSEQ multiplex PCR; TCRdb stores in-frame clones only, minus some. The table has some 150,000 clones, approximately 91% seen once; the top ten hold less than 2%. Specimen: peripheral blood, collected 28 days after the second AZD1222 dose. Receptors were obtained from an adult who received the AZD1222 COVID-19 vaccine. CDR3s include the opening cysteine and the closing phenylalanine or tryptophan. Each record gives: D gene, clone size, V gene, J gene, CDR3 DNA, CDR3 protein. The D gene is left open where the match is weak. Clone size appears in some rows only: once, few, many, or a class for an expanded clone.

D: TRBD1; size: .; V: TRBV5-8; J: TRBJ2-3; DNA: TGTGCCAGCAGCTCGGGGCTCTTGGACAGGTTCTCAGATACGCAGTATTTT; CDR3: CASSSGLLDRFSDTQYF
D: .; size: .; V: TRBV10-2; J: TRBJ2-7; DNA: TGCGCCAGCAGAACATCCGACAGGTCCTACGAGCAGTACTTC; CDR3: CASRTSDRSYEQYF
D: .; size: .; V: TRBV11-3; J: TRBJ2-2; DNA: TGTGCCAGCAGCTTAGAAAGGCAGGGATCCCATTCTAACACCGGGGAGCTGTTTTTT; CDR3: CASSLERQGSHSNTGELFF
D: TRBD2; size: once; V: TRBV2; J: TRBJ2-1; DNA: TGTGCCAGCAGCCCCCTTCTAGCGGAGCACTACAATGAGCAGTTCTTC; CDR3: CASSPLLAEHYNEQFF
D: .; size: .; V: TRBV6-5; J: TRBJ1-1; DNA: TGTGCCAGCAGTACGCAGGTTAACACTGAAGCTTTCTTT; CDR3: CASSTQVNTEAFF
D: .; size: .; V: TRBV3-1/TRBV3-2; J: TRBJ1-2; DNA: TGTGCCAGCAGCCAAGACATTCGGGACCACTATGGCTACACCTTC; CDR3: CASSQDIRDHYGYTF
D: .; size: .; V: TRBV3-1/TRBV3-2; J: TRBJ2-7; DNA: TGTGCCAGCAGCCAAGAGGGGACTGCCTCCTACGAGCAGTACTTC; CDR3: CASSQEGTASYEQYF
D: TRBD2; size: .; V: TRBV7-9; J: TRBJ2-3; DNA: TGTGCCAGCAGCATGGGCTATTCTAGCGGAACCGATACGCAGTATTTT; CDR3: CASSMGYSSGTDTQYF
D: .; size: few; V: TRBV20-1; J: TRBJ2-1; DNA: TGCAGTGTGAGCGGATACAATGAGCAGTTCTTC; CDR3: CSVSGYNEQFF
D: .; size: .; V: TRBV24-1; J: TRBJ2-1; DNA: TGTGCCACCAGTGCTAGTTCGGGGCGGGCGTCCAGCTCCTACAATGAGCAGTTCTTC; CDR3: CATSASSGRASSSYNEQFF
D: TRBD1; size: .; V: TRBV3-1/TRBV3-2; J: TRBJ1-2; DNA: TGTGCCAGCAGCGATACCGGGACAGGGGAAATTAACTATGGCTACACCTTC; CDR3: CASSDTGTGEINYGYTF
D: .; size: .; V: TRBV12-5; J: TRBJ2-2; DNA: TGTGCTAGTGGTTTGATCCTACTAGCGAACACCGGGGAGCTGTTTTTT; CDR3: CASGLILLANTGELFF
D: .; size: .; V: TRBV19; J: TRBJ1-2; DNA: TGTGCCAGTAGAGACAGTCCTATGACCGGCTACACCTTC; CDR3: CASRDSPMTGYTF
D: .; size: .; V: TRBV7-9; J: TRBJ1-1; DNA: TGTGCCAGCAGCTTAGCAAATCGGAACACTGAAGCTTTCTTT; CDR3: CASSLANRNTEAFF
D: .; size: .; V: TRBV5-6; J: TRBJ1-1; DNA: TGTGCCAGCAGCTTGATTTTTGACACTGAAGCTTTCTTT; CDR3: CASSLIFDTEAFF
D: .; size: .; V: TRBV19; J: TRBJ1-2; DNA: TGTGCCAGTAGTCGCCCCGGCGGACCGGGCTATGGCTACACCTTC; CDR3: CASSRPGGPGYGYTF
D: .; size: .; V: TRBV11-2; J: TRBJ1-1; DNA: TGTGCCAGCAGCCACCCCCGACGGAACACTGAAGCTTTCTTT; CDR3: CASSHPRRNTEAFF
D: TRBD1; size: .; V: TRBV2; J: TRBJ2-7; DNA: TGTGCCAGCAGGACAGGGGGTTCCTACGAGCAGTACTTC; CDR3: CASRTGGSYEQYF
D: TRBD1; size: once; V: TRBV5-1; J: TRBJ1-1; DNA: TGCGCCAGCAGCCAGCGGACAGGGCTCAACACTGAAGCTTTCTTT; CDR3: CASSQRTGLNTEAFF
D: .; size: .; V: TRBV9; J: TRBJ1-5; DNA: TGTGCCAGCAGCGTATCAGGGGATAGCAATCAGCCCCAGCATTTT; CDR3: CASSVSGDSNQPQHF
D: .; size: .; V: TRBV27; J: TRBJ1-2; DNA: TGTGCCAGCAGTTCCCTGATGGGGGCTGTATTCTCTGGCTACACCTTC; CDR3: CASSSLMGAVFSGYTF
D: .; size: once; V: TRBV5-1; J: TRBJ2-7; DNA: TGCGCCAGCAGCAACCCTAGTGGGGCAGACGAGCAGTACTTC; CDR3: CASSNPSGADEQYF
D: .; size: .; V: TRBV11-2; J: TRBJ2-2; DNA: TGTGCCAGCAGCCCACATACGGGAGACACCGGGGAGCTGTTTTTT; CDR3: CASSPHTGDTGELFF
D: .; size: few; V: TRBV3-1/TRBV3-2; J: TRBJ1-3; DNA: TGTGCCAGCAGCCAAGATTGGGGGAGTGGAAACACCATATATTTT; CDR3: CASSQDWGSGNTIYF
D: TRBD1; size: .; V: TRBV19; J: TRBJ2-3; DNA: TGTGCCAGTAGTCCCCGGGACAGGGCGACAGATACGCAGTATTTT; CDR3: CASSPRDRATDTQYF